This T cell receptor beta chain was identified during a study of beta chain features in type 1 diabetes. Study-level findings and limits: Researchers report that Type 1 diabetes patients had moderately but significantly shorter TCRB CDR3s across all four CD4+ subsets. The naive, central memory and Treg TCRB repertoires of patients appeared to be more similar to one another than those of healthy donors.

cDNA synthesis used the whole RNA isolate, giving expressed TCRB sequences. Measured with immunoSEQ multiplex PCR; TCRdb has only the in-frame clones, and not every one. The sample gives 900,000 or so clones, about 17% of which show up once; about 0.02% is in the top ten. This clone has a handful of counts. Its matching antigen is unknown. The CDR3 is 15 residues long. Looked up from germline, CDR1 is MNHNS and CDR2 is SASEGT. The V segment lost 1 base and the J segment 3 bases; nucleotides outside the gene matches: 4. Material for sequencing was naive CD4+ T cells from blood. This chain links TRBV6-1 with TRBJ2-7; TRBD2 aligns across 9 bases. The receptor comes from a young woman in good health. CDR3 in DNA: TGTGCCAGCAGTGAAGAACCGACTAGCGGCTACGAGCAGTACTTC. Its protein is CASSEEPTSGYEQYF.